This TCR beta chain was sequenced in a study of cytomegalovirus exposure and HLA in healthy donors. Study results and limitations: CMV antigen specificity was confirmed in vitro for a few CMV-associated chains. The listing of roughly 160 TCR beta chains classed them as cytomegalovirus-associated.

Generated by immunoSEQ multiplex PCR, the TCRdb table keeps only in-frame clones and is missing some. The table lists 110,000 to 150,000 clones, about 94% of them singletons. A remark on this clone: What it binds is not known.

The germline V gene encodes CDR1 LNHDA and CDR2 SQIVND (reference sequence). This CDR3 region has 15 residues. V was cut by 3 bases and J by 6 bases, with 14 bases left in between. The source of this sequence is a man aged 18 to 29 in good health and CMV-seropositive. The chain is built from TRBV19 and TRBJ2-2, with D perhaps TRBD1 (6 bases). Sample: PBMCs. CDR3 bases: TGTGCCAGTAGTATCCGTTACAGGGTGGCCGGGGAGCTGTTTTTT. This sequence encodes CASSIRYRVAGELFF.